Each of the 31 T cell receptor beta chains below was sequenced from the same sample in a study of CD4 T cells in relation to SARS-CoV-2 and coronaviruses. Method: immunoSEQ multiplex PCR; TCRdb's copy keeps in-frame clones and lacks some. Here the sample spans around 20,000 clones, around four fifths being singletons. The unexposed donors gave CD4+ T cells in about 2010-2019, prior to COVID-19. The cells were cultured for approximately 10 days before CD4+ T cells were isolated. No antigen has been assigned to these receptors. Sequencing was carried out using CD4+ T cells from PBMCs, cultured in vitro. These receptors originate from a human donor in good health.

The rearrangement joins TRBV24-1 to TRBJ2-1; D remains ambiguous. CDR1 and CDR2 (germline): KGHDR, SFDVKD. This CDR3 has 13 amino acids. V was clipped by 1 base and J by 10 bases, with 10 bases between them. CDR3 loop: CATSDFPRKEQFF. The CDR3 coding sequence is TGTGCCACCAGTGATTTCCCCAGGAAAGAGCAGTTCTTC.

The gene calls are TRBV20-1 and TRBJ1-1; no definite D call. This CDR3 contains 10 residues. V lost 3 bases to trimming and J lost 4 bases, with 3 bases between them. CDR1 is DFQATT, CDR2 SNEGSKA, per germline (reference sequence). DNA of the CDR3: TGCAGTGCTAGCAGCACTGAAGCTTTCTTT. This translates into CSASSTEAFF.

This clone was recorded only once. The V call is TRBV19, the J call TRBJ1-2; 9 bases are a match to TRBD1. Germline V lookup: CDR1 LNHDA, CDR2 SQIVND (reference sequence). The CDR3 loop spans 15 amino acids. J gave up 8 bases and V 8 bases, and 15 bases lay outside the gene matches. DNA of the CDR3: TGTGCCAGTGCGGACAGGGGCCACAATGCGGGAGGCTACACCTTC. Encoded protein: CASADRGHNAGGYTF. The full variable domain, with the rest looked up from reference TRBV19 and TRBJ1-2, is DGGITQSPKYLFRKEGQNVTLSCEQNLNHDAMYWYRQDPGQGLRLIYYSQIVNDFQKGDIAEGYSVSREKKESFPLTVTSAQKNPTAFYLCASADRGHNAGGYTFGSGTRLTVV.

As DNA, the CDR3 is TGTGCCAGCAACCCACCCCCGGGGCTTGGAAACACCATATATTTT. This codes for CASNPPPGLGNTIYF. The chain is built from TRBV2 and TRBJ1-3; perhaps TRBD1 as D (5 bases). CDR1 and CDR2 (germline): SNHLY, FYNNEI. Trimming removed 7 bases at V and 3 bases at J, with 16 bases between. The CDR3 consists of 15 residues.

The chain uses TRBV27 and TRBJ2-1; D is perhaps TRBD2 (7 bases). The CDR3 loop spans 16 amino acids. With 5 bases removed from V and 0 bases from J, the gap between germline ends came to 14 bases. The germline V gene has CDR1 MNHEY and CDR2 SMNVEV (reference sequence). The CDR3 reads CASSPARGGSYNEQFF. In nucleotides, the CDR3 is TGTGCCAGCAGTCCCGCTAGGGGGGGCTCCTACAATGAGCAGTTCTTC.

This chain joins TRBV19 and TRBJ1-2; D is ambiguous. The CDR3 spans 12 residues. Germline V gene sequence: CDR1 LNHDA, CDR2 SQIVND (reference sequence). The germline V and J ends were trimmed by 0 bases and 4 bases, with 3 bases remaining between them. The CDR3: CASSIEGYGYTF. The CDR3, as DNA: TGTGCCAGTAGTATAGAAGGCTATGGCTACACCTTC.

The chain recombines TRBV5-1 with TRBJ1-1, with D possibly TRBD1 on 5 matching bases. Germline V lookup: CDR1 SGHRS, CDR2 YFSETQ. There are 15 residues in the CDR3. V was clipped by 2 bases and J by 2 bases, with 13 bases between them. Here the CDR3 reads CASSFIRGSNTEAFF. The CDR3 region has the DNA TGCGCCAGCAGCTTCATTAGGGGTTCTAACACTGAAGCTTTCTTT.

The genes are TRBV12-5 and TRBJ1-1, with D possibly being TRBD1 (5 bases). The CDR3 consists of 14 residues. Germline CDR1 reads LGHNT; CDR2 reads FRNRAP. With 6 bases removed from V and 1 base from J, the gap between germline ends came to 12 bases. CDR3 region: CASGEGRKNTEAFF. The CDR3 region has the DNA TGTGCTAGTGGAGAGGGACGGAAGAACACTGAAGCTTTCTTT.

The chain has TRBV4-2 and TRBJ2-3, with TRBD2 identical over 10 bases. The CDR3 totals 17 residues. The V gene end was trimmed by 1 base and the J gene end by 1 base; junction bases not matched to a gene: 5. Germline-derived CDR1 and CDR2 are LGHNA and YNFKEQ. This CDR3 is CASSQGGGTSGTDTQYF. The CDR3 DNA reads TGTGCCAGCAGCCAAGGGGGCGGGACTAGCGGCACAGATACGCAGTATTTT.

The V call is TRBV13, the J call TRBJ1-1; 11 bases match TRBD1. CDR1 is PRHDT and CDR2 is FYEKMQ in the germline V gene (reference sequence). This CDR3 is built from 13 residues. The V gene end was trimmed by 3 bases and the J gene end by 11 bases; junction bases not matched to a gene: 5. The CDR3 coding sequence is TGTGCCAGCAGCTTCCCGGACAGGGGGCGGGCTTTCTTT. Amino acids: CASSFPDRGRAFF.

The chain joins TRBV6-1 to TRBJ2-1; 7 positions match TRBD1. In germline, CDR1 is MNHNS, CDR2 SASEGT. The CDR3 consists of 16 residues. The J segment lost 7 bases and the V segment lost 2 bases, leaving 11 bases of the junction unmatched. CDR3 region: CASSELPSQGVNEQFF. In DNA form, the CDR3 reads TGTGCCAGCAGTGAACTCCCCTCCCAGGGGGTGAATGAGCAGTTCTTC.

This clone was detected only a few times. The chain has TRBV23-1 and TRBJ2-1; a weak D match, TRBD1 (5 bases). TRBV23-1 is an ORF for which the function is uncertain. V lost 8 bases and J lost 14, with 13 bases in between. The CDR3 runs to 10 residues. The CDR3 protein is CASGCREEFF. In nucleotides, the CDR3 is TGCGCCAGCGGTTGCAGGGAAGAGTTCTTC.

The chain has TRBV5-4 and TRBJ1-5, with D unclear. The CDR3 spans 13 residues. The V gene's germline CDR1 is SGHNT and CDR2 YYREEE (reference sequence). Trimming shortened V by 2 bases and J by 2 bases, and 5 bases separated the two germline ends. The CDR3 bases are TGTGCCAGCAGCTTTGGGCGCAATCAGCCCCAGCATTTT. Translating it yields CASSFGRNQPQHF.

The CDR3 here is CASSLLAGAQETQYF. For the CDR3, the DNA is TGTGCCAGCAGCTTATTAGCGGGAGCCCAAGAGACCCAGTACTTC. The rearrangement joins TRBV7-6 to TRBJ2-5; the match to TRBD2 covers 9 bases. This CDR3 spans 15 amino acids. Germline CDR1 reads SGHVS; CDR2 reads FNYEAQ. The J segment lost 1 base and the V segment lost 2 bases, leaving 2 bases of the junction unmatched. Drawing the rest from reference TRBV7-6 and TRBJ2-5, the complete variable domain is GAGVSQSPRYKVTKRGQDVALRCDPISGHVSLYWYRQALGQGPEFLTYFNYEAQQDKSGLPNDRFSAERPEGSISTLTIQRTEQRDSAMYRCASSLLAGAQETQYFGPGTRLLVL.

The chain couples TRBV6-6 to TRBJ2-3, with TRBD2 as a possible D gene (5 bases). This CDR3 has 14 amino acids. The V end lost 4 bases, the J end lost 2 bases, and 10 bases lay between the germline ends. CDR1 MNHNY and CDR2 SVGAGI come from the germline V gene (reference sequence). This CDR3 is CASSSETNTDTQYF. Here the CDR3 DNA reads TGTGCCAGCAGTTCAGAGACTAACACAGATACGCAGTATTTT.

The V gene is TRBV7-2, the J gene TRBJ1-5, with no clear D. The CDR3 length is 13 residues. Trimming took off 2 bases at V and 3 bases at J, with 5 bases between the two ends. The germline V gene has CDR1 SGHTA and CDR2 FQGNSA. The CDR3 spells CASSLRYNQPQHF. As DNA, the CDR3 is TGTGCCAGCAGCTTAAGGTACAATCAGCCCCAGCATTTT.

The V and J genes are TRBV5-4 and TRBJ1-1; D possibly corresponds to TRBD1 (5 bases). With 0 bases removed from V and 5 bases from J, the gap between germline ends came to 8 bases. In germline, CDR1 is SGHNT, CDR2 YYREEE (reference sequence). CDR3 size: 13 residues. CDR3 sequence reads: CASSLDAGTEAFF. The CDR3 nucleotides are TGTGCCAGCAGCTTGGATGCAGGGACTGAAGCTTTCTTT.

The chain employs TRBV4-1 and TRBJ2-2; D not resolved. Trimming left V 4 bases short and J 5 bases short, with 14 bases between. The CDR3 sequence is 15 residues long. Germline loops: CDR1 MGHRA, CDR2 YSYEKL. The CDR3 spells CASSRLVVVTGELFF. The CDR3 coding sequence is TGCGCCAGCAGCCGCCTGGTCGTGGTAACCGGGGAGCTGTTTTTT.

The J gene is TRBJ1-6, the V gene TRBV19; D gene uncertain. There are 14 residues in the CDR3. V lost 0 bases and J 14 bases, leaving 14 bases between the germline ends. Germline loops: CDR1 LNHDA, CDR2 SQIVND (reference sequence). CDR3 sequence: CASSIEGRSLALHF. CDR3 nucleotide sequence: TGTGCCAGTAGTATAGAAGGACGGAGCCTGGCCCTCCACTTT.

J is TRBJ2-7 and V is TRBV11-2; 7 bases align to TRBD1. The V and J ends lost 5 bases and 3 bases, in that order; junction bases with no gene match: 10. Germline CDR1 and CDR2: SGHAT and FQNNGV. The CDR3 spans 15 residues. CDR3 sequence (DNA): TGTGCCAGCAGCCCGAGACTGGGGACAGACTACGAGCAGTACTTC. Its translation: CASSPRLGTDYEQYF.

J is TRBJ2-5 and V is TRBV11-2; D is unclear. The V gene's germline CDR1 is SGHAT and CDR2 FQNNGV. V lost 5 bases to trimming and J lost 7 bases, with 14 bases between them. This CDR3 contains 13 residues. The CDR3 region is CASSARRDLTQYF. CDR3 nucleotides: TGTGCCAGCAGCGCAAGAAGAGACTTGACCCAGTACTTC.

The chain couples TRBV27 to TRBJ2-7; 8 bases match TRBD1. This CDR3 contains 15 residues. Germline V gives CDR1 MNHEY, CDR2 SMNVEV (reference sequence). Trimming removed 6 bases from V and 3 bases from J; junction bases left unmatched: 10. CDR3 DNA: TGTGCCAGCAGACGAAGTGAACAGGGGGGCTACGAGCAGTACTTC. Encoded protein: CASRRSEQGGYEQYF.

The V gene is TRBV12-5, the J gene TRBJ2-3; a weak D match, TRBD1 (6 bases). Trimming removed 6 bases from V and 4 bases from J, with 8 bases in between. There are 12 residues in the CDR3. CDR1 and CDR2 (germline): LGHNT, FRNRAP. The CDR3 here is CASGNRADTQYF. CDR3 bases: TGTGCTAGTGGAAACAGGGCAGATACGCAGTATTTT. Variable domain in full (rest from reference TRBV12-5 and TRBJ2-3): DARVTQTPRHKVTEMGQEVTMRCQPILGHNTVFWYRQTMMQGLELLAYFRNRAPLDDSGMPKDRFSAEMPDATLATLKIQPSEPRDSAVYFCASGNRADTQYFGPGTRLTVL.

V is TRBV12-3 or TRBV12-4 and J is TRBJ2-7; no definite D call. The CDR3 is made up of 12 amino acids. V dropped 3 bases and J dropped 4 bases, with 7 bases sitting between them. The CDR3 sequence is CASSFGPYEQYF. In DNA form, the CDR3 reads TGTGCCAGCAGTTTTGGCCCGTACGAGCAGTACTTC.

V is TRBV12-3 or TRBV12-4 and J is TRBJ2-1, with D possibly being TRBD1 or TRBD2 (5 bases each). V lost 6 bases and J lost 7, with 10 bases in between. The CDR3 has 12 amino acids. CDR3 residues: CASSPGANEQFF. As DNA, the CDR3 is TGTGCCAGCAGCCCCGGGGCGAATGAGCAGTTCTTC.

As DNA, the CDR3 is TGTGCCAGCAGCTTAGATCCCAGTAGGGACAATGAGCAGTTCTTC. Encoded protein: CASSLDPSRDNEQFF. The V gene is TRBV11-2, the J gene TRBJ2-1; D remains ambiguous. This CDR3 is 15 amino acids long. The germline V gene encodes CDR1 SGHAT and CDR2 FQNNGV. V was trimmed by 0 bases and J by 5 bases, leaving 11 bases between them.

J is TRBJ2-1 and V is TRBV28; TRBD2 agrees at 10 bases. This CDR3 region has 16 residues. The germline gives CDR1 MDHEN, CDR2 SYDVKM. V trimming: 5 bases; J trimming: 4 bases; junction bases outside the gene matches: 8. CDR3 bases: TGTGCCAGCAGTCCCCCAGTTAGCGGGGGGTACAATGAGCAGTTCTTC. This encodes CASSPPVSGGYNEQFF.

The CDR3 sequence: CASSLGGVNTEAFF. Here the CDR3 DNA reads TGTGCCAGCAGCTTAGGAGGAGTGAACACTGAAGCTTTCTTT. The chain uses TRBV7-9 and TRBJ1-1, with D unclear. The CDR3 is made up of 14 amino acids. Trimming shortened V by 1 base and J by 0 bases, and 6 bases separated the two germline ends. CDR1 and CDR2 from the germline V gene are SEHNR and FQNEAQ (reference sequence).

The V call is TRBV27, the J call TRBJ2-3; TRBD2 matches at 8 bases. CDR1 MNHEY and CDR2 SMNVEV come from the germline V gene (reference sequence). With V trimmed by 3 bases and J by 2 bases, 7 bases remained unmatched. The CDR3 covers 16 residues. The CDR3 spells CASSLSGGRSTDTQYF. The CDR3 DNA reads TGTGCCAGCAGTTTGTCAGGCGGGAGGTCCACAGATACGCAGTATTTT.

The chain links TRBV2 to TRBJ2-3, with D maybe TRBD2 (6 bases). The CDR3 is made up of 16 amino acids. CDR1 is SNHLY, CDR2 FYNNEI, per germline. V lost 6 bases and J 0 bases, leaving 16 bases between the germline ends. CDR3 DNA: TGTGCCAGCAGCAGACTGGAGAGCGGGAGCACAGATACGCAGTATTTT. Translated: CASSRLESGSTDTQYF.

A single count supports this clone. The CDR3 here is CASSQARGASNEKLFF. The CDR3 DNA follows: TGCGCCAGCAGCCAAGCCCGGGGAGCCTCTAATGAAAAACTGTTTTTT. The rearrangement joins TRBV4-1 to TRBJ1-4; D not resolved. V lost 1 base and J 3 bases, leaving 12 bases between the germline ends. Germline CDR1 is MGHRA and CDR2 is YSYEKL. The length of the CDR3 is 16 residues.